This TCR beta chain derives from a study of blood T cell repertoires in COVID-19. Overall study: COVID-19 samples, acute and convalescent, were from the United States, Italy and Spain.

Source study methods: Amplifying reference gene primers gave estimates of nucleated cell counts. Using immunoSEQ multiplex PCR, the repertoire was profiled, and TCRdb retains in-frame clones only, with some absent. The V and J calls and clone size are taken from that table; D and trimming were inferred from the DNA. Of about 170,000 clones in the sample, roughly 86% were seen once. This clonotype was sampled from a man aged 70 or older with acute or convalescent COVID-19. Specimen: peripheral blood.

The chain's CDR3 is CASSLVGGGLQETQYF. Here the CDR3 DNA reads TGCGCCAGCAGCTTGGTGGGCGGGGGTCTCCAAGAGACCCAGTACTTC. V and J are TRBV5-1 and TRBJ2-5; 7 nucleotides match TRBD2. Trimming took 0 bases from V and 1 from J; bases not matched to a gene: 6. In germline, CDR1 is SGHRS, CDR2 YFSETQ. The CDR3 has 16 residues.